The clone carrying this T cell receptor (beta chain) was seen just once. What it binds is not known. The entry originates in a study of OX40 agonist ivuxolimab in advanced cancers. Overall study: In this cohort, patients received ivuxolimab, an agonistic anti-OX40 (CD134) antibody. Eligibility admitted prior anti-PD-1, anti-PD-L1 or anti-CTLA-4 therapy; roughly 39% had some.

Germline V gene lookup returns CDR1 PRHDT and CDR2 FYEKMQ (reference sequence). The junction had 6 bases not matched to a gene; V was cut back by 3 bases and J by 5 bases. This CDR3 is built from 15 residues. General study findings and limits: The study found that CD8+ T cells averaged more expanded clones than CD4+. The investigators did not determine what antigen specificity the expanded peripheral T cells had.

Data came from immunoSEQ multiplex PCR; TCRdb stores just in-frame clones and leaves some out. The repertoire includes tens of thousands of clones, 90% of them detected once, and roughly 4.8% sits in the top ten. This sequence was found in an adult with an advanced solid tumor such as melanoma, head and neck, liver or kidney cancer. The sample consisted of CD4+ or CD8+ T cells sorted from blood, taken in a trial of the OX40 agonist ivuxolimab. This chain links TRBV13 with TRBJ2-1, with 8 bases aligning to TRBD2. Here the CDR3 reads CASSFPTSGNNEQFF. The CDR3 nucleotides are TGTGCCAGCAGCTTTCCAACTAGCGGAAACAATGAGCAGTTCTTC.